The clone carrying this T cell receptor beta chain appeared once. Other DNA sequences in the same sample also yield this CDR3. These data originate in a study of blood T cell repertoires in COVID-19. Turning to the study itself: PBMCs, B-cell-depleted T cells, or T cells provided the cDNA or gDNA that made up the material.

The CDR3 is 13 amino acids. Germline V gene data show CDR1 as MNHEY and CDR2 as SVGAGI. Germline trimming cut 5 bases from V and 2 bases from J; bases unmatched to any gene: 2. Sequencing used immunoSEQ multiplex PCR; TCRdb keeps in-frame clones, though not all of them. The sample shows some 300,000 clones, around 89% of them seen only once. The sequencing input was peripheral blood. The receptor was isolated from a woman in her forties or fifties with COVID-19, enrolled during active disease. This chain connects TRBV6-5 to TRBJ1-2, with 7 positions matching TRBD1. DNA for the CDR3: TGTGCCAGCAGTAGACAGGGAAACTATGGCTACACCTTC. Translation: CASSRQGNYGYTF.